Listed here are 18 T cell receptor beta chains from one sample, sequenced in a study of CD8 T cells in Susac syndrome. RNA was extracted with the RNeasy kit, and a quantity of roughly 0.5 to 1 ug was reverse transcribed using random hexamers. One entry per CDR3 protein results from TCRdb running MiXCR on the immunoSEQ multiplex PCR reads. The top ten hold 0.5% to 0.6% of the sample, which has around 80,000 distinct CDR3 sequences, more than 85% seen once. The sequencing sample was made of CD8+ T cells from PBMCs. These TCRs come from a human donor with multiple sclerosis.

The chain links TRBV18 to TRBJ1-1; tentatively, D is TRBD1 (5 bases). Germline lookup yields CDR1 KGHSH and CDR2 LQKENI. The V end was cut by 5 bases, the J end by 5 bases, with 15 bases between. The CDR3 is 14 amino acids. The CDR3 DNA follows: TGTGCCAGCTCAACGGACGCTCGGGGGACTGAAGCTTTCTTT. As protein: CASSTDARGTEAFF.

The rearrangement links TRBV13 to TRBJ2-7, with 8 positions matching TRBD1. V shed 5 bases and J 5 bases; nucleotides not matched to a gene: 8. The V gene's germline CDR1 is PRHDT and CDR2 FYEKMQ (reference sequence). The CDR3 has 14 amino acids. The chain's CDR3 is CASSEGAGGHEQYF. CDR3 nucleotides: TGTGCCAGCAGCGAGGGGGCAGGGGGCCACGAGCAGTACTTC.

The chain uses TRBV7-8 and TRBJ2-7; D possibly corresponds to TRBD2 (6 bases). Germline CDR1 SGHVS, CDR2 FQNEAQ. Trimming removed 2 bases at V and 4 bases at J, with 12 bases between. This CDR3 comprises 14 residues. CDR3 bases: TGTGCCAGCAGCTTAAAATTGGAGGGTTACGAGCAGTACTTC. This sequence encodes CASSLKLEGYEQYF.

The rearrangement links TRBV4-3 to TRBJ2-1; 13 nucleotides align to TRBD2. Germline V gene data show CDR1 as LGHNA and CDR2 as YSLEER. The CDR3 extends over 16 amino acids. V dropped 4 bases and J dropped 10; count of bases not matched to a gene: 10. As DNA, the CDR3 is TGCGCCAGCAGCCCCGGGACTAGCGGGACCCTTCGAGAGCAGTTCTTC. Protein sequence: CASSPGTSGTLREQFF.

This clonotype has a handful of counts. The rearrangement links TRBV13 to TRBJ1-2; a weak D match, TRBD1 (5 bases). The V and J ends lost 1 base and 10 bases respectively, with 10 bases between them. CDR1 is PRHDT, CDR2 FYEKMQ, per germline (reference sequence). The CDR3 is 12 amino acids. The CDR3 spells CASSLEGETYTF. The CDR3, as DNA: TGTGCCAGCAGCTTAGAAGGGGAGACCTACACCTTC.

This sequence joins TRBV27 and TRBJ2-3, with D uncertain. Germline CDR1 MNHEY, CDR2 SMNVEV (reference sequence). CDR3 size: 15 residues. Trimming stripped 5 bases from V and 2 bases from J, with 14 bases between. CDR3 in amino acids: CASSEASSDTDTQYF. The CDR3 DNA sequence: TGTGCCAGCAGTGAAGCTAGTTCGGACACAGATACGCAGTATTTT.

The rearrangement joins TRBV9 to TRBJ1-2; TRBD1 might be the D (6 bases). The germline V gene has CDR1 SGDLS and CDR2 YYNGEE. CDR3 length: 14 amino acids. V gave up 0 bases and J gave up 5 bases, with 11 bases separating them. CDR3 loop: CASSVGAGEYGYTF. In nucleotides, the CDR3 is TGTGCCAGCAGCGTAGGGGCAGGGGAATATGGCTACACCTTC.

V gene TRBV5-1 combines with J gene TRBJ2-1; 7 bases map to TRBD2. Germline V gene lookup returns CDR1 SGHRS and CDR2 YFSETQ. V gave up 2 bases and J gave up 4 bases; unmatched junction bases: 6. The CDR3 length is 15 residues. The CDR3 bases are TGCGCCAGCAGCTTTGACCCTAGCGGTTACAATGAGCAGTTCTTC. This translates into CASSFDPSGYNEQFF.

The chain couples TRBV4-3 to TRBJ2-6; D uncertain. Germline lookup yields CDR1 LGHNA and CDR2 YSLEER. CDR3 length: 16 amino acids. Trimming took 0 bases from V and 3 from J, leaving 9 bases between them. CDR3 DNA: TGCGCCAGCAGCCAAGAAACAATTGGTGGGGCCAACGTCCTGACTTTC. Translated, it gives CASSQETIGGANVLTF.

The gene calls are TRBV4-1 and TRBJ2-1, with D hard to call. V was pared by 1 base and J by 6 bases, with 7 bases between. The germline V gene encodes CDR1 MGHRA and CDR2 YSYEKL. There are 13 residues in the CDR3. This chain's CDR3 is CASSQGLRNEQFF. The CDR3, as DNA: TGCGCCAGCAGCCAAGGCCTACGCAATGAGCAGTTCTTC.

The genes are TRBV9 and TRBJ2-1; D unclear. V gave up 0 bases and J gave up 0 bases, with 7 bases separating them. The V gene's germline CDR1 is SGDLS and CDR2 YYNGEE. The CDR3 is 15 residues long. The chain's CDR3 is CASSVGANSYNEQFF. The CDR3 bases are TGTGCCAGCAGCGTAGGAGCGAACTCCTACAATGAGCAGTTCTTC. Based on the CDR3 plus reference TRBV9 and TRBJ2-1, the full variable domain is DSGVTQTPKHLITATGQRVTLRCSPRSGDLSVYWYQQSLDQGLQFLIQYYNGEERAKGNILERFSAQQFPDLHSELNLSSLELGDSALYFCASSVGANSYNEQFFGPGTRLTVL.

This chain connects TRBV7-6 to TRBJ1-1, with 7 nucleotides matching TRBD1. Per germline, CDR1 SGHVS and CDR2 FNYEAQ. The CDR3 is made up of 15 amino acids. The J segment lost 0 bases and the V segment lost 2 bases, leaving 3 bases of the junction unmatched. The CDR3 here is CASSLLDRMNTEAFF. For the CDR3, the DNA is TGTGCCAGCAGCTTATTGGACAGGATGAACACTGAAGCTTTCTTT.

The rearrangement joins TRBV6-2 or TRBV6-3 to TRBJ2-7; TRBD2 aligns across 13 bases. This CDR3 is 16 amino acids long. J lost 2 bases, V lost 0 bases, and 1 base had no gene match. Germline values: CDR1 MNHEY, CDR2 SVGEGT. The CDR3 DNA follows: TGTGCCAGCAGTTACTCACTAGCGGGAGGGCCCTACGAGCAGTACTTC. Translation: CASSYSLAGGPYEQYF.

This clonotype was recorded once. The V and J genes are TRBV4-1 and TRBJ1-1; D is possibly TRBD1 (6 bases). Germline CDR1 reads MGHRA; CDR2 reads YSYEKL. Trimming left V 6 bases short and J 4 bases short, with 15 bases between. The CDR3 extends over 14 amino acids. The CDR3 spells CASRLQGWSTEAFF. CDR3 bases: TGCGCCAGCAGGTTACAGGGCTGGAGCACTGAAGCTTTCTTT.

The rearrangement links TRBV27 to TRBJ2-1; tentatively, D is TRBD2 (5 bases). The CDR3 loop spans 13 amino acids. V was trimmed by 10 bases and J by 10 bases, leaving 20 bases between them. Germline V gives CDR1 MNHEY, CDR2 SMNVEV (reference sequence). The CDR3 DNA follows: TGTGCCACAAGACGTGCTCCGCCGGGGGAGCAGTTCTTC. This codes for CATRRAPPGEQFF.

Only a few counts were recorded for this clonotype. The chain combines TRBV6-5 with TRBJ2-6, with D unclear. V was shortened by 4 bases and J by 0 bases, with 7 bases between the two germline ends. CDR1 is MNHEY, CDR2 SVGAGI, per germline. The CDR3 totals 15 residues. This chain's CDR3 is CASSSDNSGANVLTF. DNA of the CDR3: TGTGCCAGCAGTTCCGACAACTCTGGGGCCAACGTCCTGACTTTC.

V usage is TRBV6-2 or TRBV6-3 and J usage is TRBJ2-2; D gene unclear. There are 14 residues in the CDR3. CDR1 is MNHEY and CDR2 is SVGEGT in the germline V gene. V was clipped by 4 bases and J by 2 bases, with 8 bases between them. This chain's CDR3 is CASSSTLNTGELFF. CDR3 DNA sequence: TGTGCCAGCAGTTCAACCCTTAACACCGGGGAGCTGTTTTTT.

Concerning this clonotype: The germline gene is not matched at one end of the junction; a read error may be the cause. The rearrangement links TRBV27 to TRBJ2-5; 7 bases agree with TRBD1. Germline V gene sequence: CDR1 MNHEY, CDR2 SMNVEV (reference sequence). The CDR3 sequence is 14 residues long. The DNA of the CDR3 is TGTGCCAGCAGTCCCCCGACAGGGCAAGAGGCCCAGTACTTC. This codes for CASSPPTGQEAQYF.